This TCR beta chain was found in a study of chemoradiotherapy in HPV16-positive cancers. Study-wide findings and caveats: During treatment, candidate HPV-specific clones and E7-related motifs expanded in tumor. Only a couple of HPV16-positive patients supplied the functional HPV-specificity definition.

Only a few counts were recorded for this clone. As yet, its antigen is unknown. CDR1 and CDR2 from the germline V gene are ENHRY and SYGVKD. CDR3 size: 18 residues. The V gene end was trimmed by 3 bases and the J gene end by 1 base; junction bases not matched to a gene: 7. The protocol was immunoSEQ multiplex PCR, while the TCRdb copy is restricted to in-frame clones and leaves out a portion. The sample records about 8,000 clones, about 66% being singletons. Samples were taken several times over chemoradiotherapy. The sample was collected from a patient who underwent chemoradiotherapy. This sequence joins TRBV10-3 and TRBJ1-6; 9 nucleotides match TRBD1. The receptor comes from a human donor with HPV-associated anogenital cancer. CDR3 sequence: CAISESGTGLSYNSPLHF. The CDR3 DNA reads TGTGCCATCAGTGAATCCGGGACAGGGTTATCCTATAATTCACCCCTCCACTTT.